The 20 T cell receptor beta chains reported below all come from one sample, sequenced in a study of shared clonotypes between healthy human individuals. The method was immunoSEQ multiplex PCR; TCRdb's version includes in-frame clones alone and lacks a portion of them. The sample records over a million clones, about 96% being singletons. Sequencing input: naive CD4+ T cells sorted from blood. Sample subset: CD45RA+ positively selected. The receptor set was obtained from a man under 40 in good health.

J is TRBJ2-2 and V is TRBV5-1; TRBD1 matches at 12 bases. The germline V gene encodes CDR1 SGHRS and CDR2 YFSETQ. The CDR3 spans 15 residues. V trimming: 4 bases; J trimming: 6 bases; junction bases outside the gene matches: 4. The chain's CDR3 is CASSPGQGAPGELFF. The CDR3 DNA reads as TGCGCCAGCAGCCCGGGACAGGGGGCCCCCGGGGAGCTGTTTTTT.

V gene TRBV11-3 combines with J gene TRBJ2-1; 7 positions agree with TRBD1. V dropped 4 bases and J dropped 9; count of bases not matched to a gene: 15. Germline lookup yields CDR1 SGHNT and CDR2 YENEEA. The CDR3 consists of 16 residues. The CDR3 sequence is CASSSGKRQGWGEQFF. The CDR3 nucleotides read TGTGCCAGCAGCTCTGGAAAGAGACAGGGTTGGGGTGAGCAGTTCTTC. Combining the CDR3 with reference TRBV11-3 and TRBJ2-1 gives the whole variable domain EAGVVQSPRYKIIEKKQPVAFWCNPISGHNTLYWYLQNLGQGPELLIRYENEEAVDDSQLPKDRFSAERLKGVDSTLKIQPAELGDSAVYLCASSSGKRQGWGEQFFGPGTRLTVL.

This clone was found once. This rearrangement joins TRBV9 to TRBJ2-7; 8 bases agree with TRBD1. V lost 4 bases, J lost 3 bases, and 9 bases stayed unmatched. Germline V gene sequence: CDR1 SGDLS, CDR2 YYNGEE. The CDR3 runs 15 residues. The CDR3 DNA reads as TGTGCCAGCAGCCAAACCTCAGGGGGCAACTACGAGCAGTACTTC. Its protein product is CASSQTSGGNYEQYF.

V usage is TRBV11-3 and J usage is TRBJ2-3; D call uncertain. There are 14 residues in the CDR3. The germline V gene has CDR1 SGHNT and CDR2 YENEEA. V was shortened by 1 base and J by 6 bases, with 11 bases between the two germline ends. The CDR3 sequence is CASSLGSLGDTQYF. The CDR3 DNA reads as TGTGCCAGCAGCTTAGGCAGCCTCGGGGATACGCAGTATTTT. Combining the CDR3 with reference TRBV11-3 and TRBJ2-3 gives the whole variable domain EAGVVQSPRYKIIEKKQPVAFWCNPISGHNTLYWYLQNLGQGPELLIRYENEEAVDDSQLPKDRFSAERLKGVDSTLKIQPAELGDSAVYLCASSLGSLGDTQYFGPGTRLTVL.

The chain uses TRBV5-5 and TRBJ1-2; D gene unclear. V gave up 4 bases and J gave up 1 base, with 11 bases separating them. Germline CDR1 and CDR2: SGHKS and YYEKEE (reference sequence). The CDR3 length is 14 residues. The CDR3 sequence: CASSNGGNNYGYTF. In DNA, the CDR3 is TGTGCCAGCAGCAATGGTGGGAATAACTATGGCTACACCTTC.

The J gene is TRBJ2-7, the V gene TRBV5-5; no definite D call. This CDR3 region has 13 residues. Trimming stripped 5 bases from V and 6 bases from J, with 15 bases between. Germline-derived CDR1 and CDR2 are SGHKS and YYEKEE (reference sequence). CDR3 sequence: CASSLVGLSEQYF. As DNA, the CDR3 is TGTGCCAGCAGTCTGGTAGGGCTTAGCGAGCAGTACTTC.

This clone was seen just once. The J gene is TRBJ2-3, the V gene TRBV4-3, with 8 bases lining up with TRBD1. Germline V gives CDR1 LGHNA, CDR2 YSLEER. The CDR3 runs to 15 residues. The V and J ends lost 4 bases and 1 base, in that order; junction bases with no gene match: 4. The CDR3 coding sequence is TGCGCCAGCAGCCCCGCGACAGGGGGCACAGATACGCAGTATTTT. It translates to CASSPATGGTDTQYF.

The CDR3 loop reads CASSQQLAGDTGELFF. The CDR3 nucleotides are TGTGCCAGCAGCCAACAACTAGCGGGGGACACCGGGGAGCTGTTTTTT. J is TRBJ2-2 and V is TRBV7-3; 11 bases fit TRBD2. This CDR3 has 16 residues. The ends lost 5 bases at V and 3 bases at J; junction bases unmatched: 5. Germline-derived CDR1 and CDR2 are SGHTA and FQGTGA. Full variable domain (outside the CDR3, taken from reference TRBV7-3 and TRBJ2-2): GAGVSQTPSNKVTEKGKYVELRCDPISGHTALYWYRQSLGQGPEFLIYFQGTGAADDSGLPNDRFFAVRPEGSVSTLKIQRTERGDSAVYLCASSQQLAGDTGELFFGEGSRLTVL.

Note on this clone: Distinct nucleotide sequences in the sample also encode this CDR3. The chain carries TRBV2 and TRBJ2-5; no firm D call. Germline-derived CDR1 and CDR2 are SNHLY and FYNNEI. The CDR3 contains 11 residues. Trimming took off 4 bases at V and 3 bases at J, with 3 bases between the two ends. The CDR3 DNA follows: TGTGCCAGCAGTGTCGAAGAGACCCAGTACTTC. Protein product: CASSVEETQYF.

The chain carries TRBV11-2 and TRBJ1-4; D possibly corresponds to TRBD1 (5 bases). Trimming cost V 3 bases and J 0 bases, with 8 bases left between them. Germline CDR1 and CDR2: SGHAT and FQNNGV. CDR3 size: 15 residues. For the CDR3, the DNA is TGTGCCAGCAGCTTGTTGACAGCAACTAATGAAAAACTGTTTTTT. This sequence encodes CASSLLTATNEKLFF.

The chain uses TRBV28 and TRBJ2-7; D gene unclear. V gave up 3 bases and J gave up 2 bases, with 8 bases separating them. The CDR3 sequence is 13 residues long. The germline V gene has CDR1 MDHEN and CDR2 SYDVKM. For the CDR3, the DNA is TGTGCCAGCAGTTTGCAGGTCCCCTACGAGCAGTACTTC. It is translated as CASSLQVPYEQYF.

The chain links TRBV18 to TRBJ2-5, with D uncertain. Germline CDR1 KGHSH, CDR2 LQKENI. V was pared by 2 bases and J by 5 bases, with 12 bases between. The CDR3 spans 14 residues. CDR3 DNA: TGTGCCAGCTCACCAGTTAGGAACGGGGAGACCCAGTACTTC. This sequence encodes CASSPVRNGETQYF.

J is TRBJ1-2 and V is TRBV1; TRBD1, the D gene given by the table, was not confirmed from the DNA. TRBV1 constitutes a pseudogene. The CDR3 totals 14 residues. CDR3 region: CTSSQGYSNGGYTF. The DNA for the CDR3 is TGCACCAGCAGCCAGGGCTATAGTAATGGGGGCTACACCTTC.

This chain joins TRBV6-6 and TRBJ2-1; 7 positions match TRBD2. The germline V gene has CDR1 MNHNY and CDR2 SVGAGI (reference sequence). V lost 7 bases and J lost 6; bases outside the gene matches: 12. The CDR3 spans 15 residues. This CDR3 is CASTPMRTRGNEQFF. The CDR3 coding sequence is TGTGCCAGCACCCCTATGAGGACTAGAGGCAATGAGCAGTTCTTC.

The sample holds one count of this clone. The chain links TRBV18 to TRBJ2-7; D remains ambiguous. CDR3 length equals 16 residues. CDR1 and CDR2 (germline): KGHSH, LQKENI. Between the trimmed V and J ends, which lost 2 bases and 2 bases, there was a span of 16 bases. CDR3 sequence reads: CASSPELREPPYEQYF. CDR3 DNA: TGTGCCAGCTCACCAGAACTCCGCGAGCCTCCCTACGAGCAGTACTTC.

The CDR3 coding sequence is TGCGCCAGCAGCTTGGAGTTTAACACTGAAGCTTTCTTT. This translates into CASSLEFNTEAFF. The rearrangement uses TRBV5-1 and TRBJ1-1; D remains ambiguous. Germline V gene lookup returns CDR1 SGHRS and CDR2 YFSETQ. The CDR3 spans 13 residues. V shed 0 bases and J shed 2 bases, with 5 bases lying between them.

The rearrangement uses TRBV4-2 and TRBJ2-2, with 14 positions matching TRBD2. The V segment lost 4 bases and the J segment 5 bases; nucleotides outside the gene matches: 6. The CDR3 runs to 17 residues. CDR1 and CDR2 from the germline V gene are LGHNA and YNFKEQ. The CDR3 nucleotides read TGTGCCAGCAGCCGTGGGACTAGCGGGAGAAGTACCGGGGAGCTGTTTTTT. Encoded protein: CASSRGTSGRSTGELFF.

The chain couples TRBV7-9 to TRBJ2-7; D is unresolved. CDR3 length: 13 amino acids. The germline V and J ends were trimmed by 5 bases and 1 base, with 9 bases remaining between them. The germline gives CDR1 SEHNR, CDR2 FQNEAQ (reference sequence). The CDR3 is CASSRLTSYEQYF. The CDR3 region has the DNA TGTGCCAGCAGCAGACTGACTTCCTACGAGCAGTACTTC.

The gene calls are TRBV27 and TRBJ1-5, with 8 bases identical to TRBD1. V was clipped by 2 bases and J by 0 bases; unmatched bases: 9. The CDR3 is 18 residues long. The germline gives CDR1 MNHEY, CDR2 SMNVEV (reference sequence). The CDR3 DNA follows: TGTGCCAGCAGTTTACGCCGGACAGGGTTGAATAGCAATCAGCCCCAGCATTTT. This codes for CASSLRRTGLNSNQPQHF.

The chain carries TRBV7-2 and TRBJ2-7, with 8 bases fitting TRBD1. The CDR3 is made up of 16 amino acids. The ends lost 3 bases at V and 3 bases at J; junction bases unmatched: 10. Germline V CDR1 and CDR2: SGHTA, FQGNSA. The CDR3 is CASSFLQGDLDYEQYF. As DNA, the CDR3 is TGTGCCAGCAGCTTCTTACAGGGGGATTTGGACTACGAGCAGTACTTC.